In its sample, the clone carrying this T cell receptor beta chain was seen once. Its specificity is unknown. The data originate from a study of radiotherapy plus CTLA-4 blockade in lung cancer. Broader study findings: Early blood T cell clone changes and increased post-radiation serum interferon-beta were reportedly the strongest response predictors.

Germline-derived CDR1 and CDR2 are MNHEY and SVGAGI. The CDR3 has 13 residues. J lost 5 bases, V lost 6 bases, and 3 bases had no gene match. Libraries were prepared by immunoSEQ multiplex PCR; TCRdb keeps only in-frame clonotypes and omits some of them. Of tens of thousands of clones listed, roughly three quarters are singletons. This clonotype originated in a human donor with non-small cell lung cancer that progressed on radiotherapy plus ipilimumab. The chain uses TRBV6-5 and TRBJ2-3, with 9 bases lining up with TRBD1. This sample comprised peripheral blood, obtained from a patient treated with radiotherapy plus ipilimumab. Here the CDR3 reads CASSDRGIDTQYF. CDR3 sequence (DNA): TGTGCCAGCAGCGACAGGGGGATAGATACGCAGTATTTT.